Below are 16 T cell receptor beta chains sequenced from a single sample in a study of blood T cell repertoires in COVID-19. Some clones are missing from TCRdb's copy, which holds only in-frame ones; the method was immunoSEQ multiplex PCR. In the table there are approximately 52,000 clones, nearly 90% of which are singletons. The sequencing input was peripheral blood. All receptors come from a man between 60 and 75 years old with active COVID-19.

This clone has a handful of counts. V is TRBV24-1 and J is TRBJ1-1; D gene uncertain. CDR1 and CDR2 (germline): KGHDR, SFDVKD. The CDR3 has 16 amino acids. The V end was cut by 2 bases, the J end by 1 base, with 13 bases between. CDR3 in DNA: TGTGCCACCAGTGATTCAAAATTGACACGGAACACTGAAGCTTTCTTT. Translating it yields CATSDSKLTRNTEAFF.

The genes are TRBV9 and TRBJ2-2, with 9 positions matching TRBD1. The CDR3 consists of 16 residues. Germline V lookup: CDR1 SGDLS, CDR2 YYNGEE. V lost 4 bases to trimming and J lost 3 bases; unmatched junction nucleotides: 7. CDR3 in amino acids: CASSLGTGSDTGELFF. CDR3 coding DNA: TGTGCCAGCAGCCTGGGGACAGGGTCGGACACCGGGGAGCTGTTTTTT.

As to this clone: At one boundary the junction diverges from the germline segment, which might be a read error. This rearrangement joins TRBV27 to TRBJ1-1; D unresolved. CDR3 length: 9 residues. The germline CDR1 and CDR2 sequences are MNHEY and SMNVEV (reference sequence). CDR3 loop: CASSLNPTF. In DNA, the CDR3 is TGTGCCAGCAGTTTAAACCCTACCTTT.

The chain couples TRBV7-9 to TRBJ2-5; 10 nucleotides agree with TRBD2. The germline V gene encodes CDR1 SEHNR and CDR2 FQNEAQ (reference sequence). The CDR3 length is 15 residues. V shed 4 bases, J shed 2 bases, and the junction held 4 bases outside the gene matches. The CDR3 DNA is TGTGCCAGCAGCTGGGGACTAGCGTATCAAGAGACCCAGTACTTC. This codes for CASSWGLAYQETQYF. Full variable domain (missing parts from reference TRBV7-9 and TRBJ2-5): DTGVSQNPRHKITKRGQNVTFRCDPISEHNRLYWYRQTLGQGPEFLTYFQNEAQLEKSRLLSDRFSAERPKGSFSTLEIQRTEQGDSAMYLCASSWGLAYQETQYFGPGTRLLVL.

The chain links TRBV20-1 to TRBJ2-5; 7 nucleotides align to TRBD2. CDR3 size: 16 residues. The V gene's germline CDR1 is DFQATT and CDR2 SNEGSKA (reference sequence). Germline trimming cut 3 bases from V and 4 bases from J; bases unmatched to any gene: 14. For the CDR3, the DNA is TGCAGTGCTAGTACCCTTTTTTTGACTAGCCGAGAGACCCAGTACTTC. It translates to CSASTLFLTSRETQYF.

The chain couples TRBV5-3 to TRBJ2-2; D is possibly TRBD1 (6 bases). TRBV5-3 has ORF status, its function being uncertain. V lost 4 bases, J lost 6 bases, and 10 bases lay in between. The CDR3 is made up of 13 amino acids. CDR3 loop: CARSKEGAGELFF. The CDR3 DNA reads as TGTGCCAGAAGCAAAGAGGGGGCCGGGGAGCTGTTTTTT.

This clone was found once. The chain uses TRBV14 and TRBJ2-5; D gene ambiguous. Germline CDR1 and CDR2: SGHDN and FVKESK. With 0 bases removed from V and 3 bases from J, the gap between germline ends came to 8 bases. The CDR3 spans 14 residues. Here the CDR3 DNA reads TGTGCCAGCAGCCAAGATTCCGTAAAAGAGACCCAGTACTTC. This codes for CASSQDSVKETQYF.

The chain carries TRBV18 and TRBJ2-1, with 9 bases fitting TRBD2. Germline V gene sequence: CDR1 KGHSH, CDR2 LQKENI. V dropped 4 bases and J dropped 4; count of bases not matched to a gene: 8. This CDR3 comprises 16 residues. The CDR3, as DNA: TGTGCCAGCTCACGCACGACTAGCGGAACTTACAATGAGCAGTTCTTC. This encodes CASSRTTSGTYNEQFF.

The chain has TRBV10-2 and TRBJ1-1, with a possible D match to TRBD1 (6 bases). V was shortened by 8 bases and J by 0 bases, with 10 bases between the two germline ends. This CDR3 is 13 amino acids long. Germline CDR1 is WSHSY and CDR2 is SAAADI. The CDR3 sequence is CASGQSMNTEAFF. In nucleotides, the CDR3 is TGCGCCAGCGGACAGTCCATGAACACTGAAGCTTTCTTT.

V usage is TRBV24-1 and J usage is TRBJ1-5, with a tentative D call TRBD1 (5 bases). V was pared by 4 bases and J by 1 base, with 13 bases between. The CDR3 is 16 residues long. Germline loops: CDR1 KGHDR, CDR2 SFDVKD. In nucleotides, the CDR3 is TGTGCCACCAGTGAATCGGGGGTCACGAGCAATCAGCCCCAGCATTTT. Residues: CATSESGVTSNQPQHF.

This clone was detected only once. J is TRBJ2-3 and V is TRBV7-6; D possibly corresponds to TRBD2 (6 bases). The V end was cut by 1 base, the J end by 6 bases, with 8 bases between. Germline CDR1 SGHVS, CDR2 FNYEAQ. CDR3 length equals 13 residues. CDR3 DNA sequence: TGTGCCAGCAGCTTAGTCCGGGGGGATACGCAGTATTTT. Encoded protein: CASSLVRGDTQYF.

The chain recombines TRBV7-3 with TRBJ2-3; 10 nucleotides agree with TRBD2. The junction had 12 bases not matched to a gene; V was cut back by 5 bases and J by 4 bases. This CDR3 comprises 17 residues. Germline loops: CDR1 SGHTA, CDR2 FQGTGA. CDR3 nucleotides: TGTGCCAGCAGCCACGGTTCGGTAGCGGGAGGCGCAGATACGCAGTATTTT. Translating it yields CASSHGSVAGGADTQYF.

This chain links TRBV11-2 with TRBJ1-1, with D maybe TRBD1 (5 bases). Germline lookup yields CDR1 SGHAT and CDR2 FQNNGV. Trimming stripped 2 bases from V and 3 bases from J, with 10 bases between. The CDR3 totals 14 residues. The CDR3 loop reads CASSLMGGDTEAFF. The CDR3 coding sequence is TGTGCCAGCAGCTTAATGGGGGGGGACACTGAAGCTTTCTTT.

This clone turned up a few times. This chain connects TRBV10-3 to TRBJ2-3, with a tentative D call TRBD2 (6 bases). Germline V gene lookup returns CDR1 ENHRY and CDR2 SYGVKD. V lost 0 bases and J lost 4, with 8 bases in between. CDR3 length: 14 amino acids. The CDR3 bases are TGTGCCATCAGTGAGTCACTAGCCGCAGATACGCAGTATTTT. It codes for CAISESLAADTQYF.

V usage is TRBV5-4 and J usage is TRBJ2-7; possibly TRBD1 for D (6 bases). Germline CDR1 reads SGHNT; CDR2 reads YYREEE (reference sequence). This CDR3 region has 12 residues. V was cut by 3 bases and J by 4 bases, with 8 bases left in between. Written as DNA, the CDR3 is TGTGCCAGCAGCTCGCAGGGGTACGAGCAGTACTTC. This codes for CASSSQGYEQYF.

The gene calls are TRBV27 and TRBJ1-6, with D possibly TRBD1 on 6 matching bases. Germline V CDR1 and CDR2: MNHEY, SMNVEV (reference sequence). The V and J ends lost 2 bases and 6 bases respectively, with 14 bases between them. The CDR3 is made up of 16 amino acids. The CDR3 region is CASSLEQGISNSPLHF. Here the CDR3 DNA reads TGTGCCAGCAGTTTAGAACAGGGTATAAGTAATTCACCCCTCCACTTT.